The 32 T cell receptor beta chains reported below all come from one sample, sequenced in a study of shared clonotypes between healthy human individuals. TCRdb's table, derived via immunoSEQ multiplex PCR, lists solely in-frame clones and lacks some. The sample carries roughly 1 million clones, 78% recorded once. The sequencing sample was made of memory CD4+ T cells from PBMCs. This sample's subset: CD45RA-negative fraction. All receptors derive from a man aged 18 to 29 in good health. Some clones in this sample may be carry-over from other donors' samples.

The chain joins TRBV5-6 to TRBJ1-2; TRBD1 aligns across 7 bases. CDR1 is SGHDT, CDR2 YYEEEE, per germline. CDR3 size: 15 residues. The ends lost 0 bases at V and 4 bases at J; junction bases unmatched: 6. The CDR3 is CASSLGLQGSYGYTF. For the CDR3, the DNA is TGTGCCAGCAGCTTGGGATTACAGGGGAGCTATGGCTACACCTTC.

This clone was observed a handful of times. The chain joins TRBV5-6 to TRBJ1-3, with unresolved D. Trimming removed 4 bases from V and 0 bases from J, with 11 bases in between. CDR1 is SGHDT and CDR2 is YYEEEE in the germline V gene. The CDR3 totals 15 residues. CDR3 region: CASSAHSYSGNTIYF. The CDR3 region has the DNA TGTGCCAGCAGCGCCCATTCTTACTCTGGAAACACCATATATTTT.

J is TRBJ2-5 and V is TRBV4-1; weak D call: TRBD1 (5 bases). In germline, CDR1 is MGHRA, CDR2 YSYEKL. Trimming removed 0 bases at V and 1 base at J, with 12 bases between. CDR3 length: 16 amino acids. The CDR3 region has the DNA TGCGCCAGCAGCCAAGATCAAGTAGGGGTCCAAGAGACCCAGTACTTC. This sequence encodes CASSQDQVGVQETQYF.

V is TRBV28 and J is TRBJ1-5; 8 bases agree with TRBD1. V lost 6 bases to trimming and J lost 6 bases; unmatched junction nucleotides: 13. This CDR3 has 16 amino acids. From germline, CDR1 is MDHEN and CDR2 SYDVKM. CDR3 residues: CASSQSSGGAGQPQHF. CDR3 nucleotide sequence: TGTGCCAGCAGCCAATCCTCAGGGGGCGCAGGTCAGCCCCAGCATTTT.

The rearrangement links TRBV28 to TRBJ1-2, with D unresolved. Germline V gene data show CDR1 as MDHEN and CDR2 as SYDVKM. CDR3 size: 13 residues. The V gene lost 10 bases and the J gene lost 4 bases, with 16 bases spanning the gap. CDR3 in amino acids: CAIKLGWSYGYTF. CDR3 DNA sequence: TGTGCCATCAAGTTGGGGTGGAGCTATGGCTACACCTTC.

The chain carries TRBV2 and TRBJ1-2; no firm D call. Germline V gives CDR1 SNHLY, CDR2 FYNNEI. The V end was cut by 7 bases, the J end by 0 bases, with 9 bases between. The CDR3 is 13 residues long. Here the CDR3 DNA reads TGTGCCAGCATGCTAGCAACTAACTATGGCTACACCTTC. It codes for CASMLATNYGYTF.

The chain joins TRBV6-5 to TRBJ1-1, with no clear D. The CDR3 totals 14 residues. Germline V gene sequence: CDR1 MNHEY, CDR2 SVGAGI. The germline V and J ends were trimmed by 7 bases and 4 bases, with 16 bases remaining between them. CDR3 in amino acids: CASNRALRSTEAFF. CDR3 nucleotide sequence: TGTGCCAGCAACCGGGCCCTTCGAAGCACTGAAGCTTTCTTT.

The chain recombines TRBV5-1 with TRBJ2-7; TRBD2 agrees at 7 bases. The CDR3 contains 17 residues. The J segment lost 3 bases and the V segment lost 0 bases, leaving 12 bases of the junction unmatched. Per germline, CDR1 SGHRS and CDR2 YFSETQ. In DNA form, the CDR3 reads TGCGCCAGCAGCTTGGGTGCGGGCGCTGGGGGGGTCTACGAGCAGTACTTC. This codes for CASSLGAGAGGVYEQYF.

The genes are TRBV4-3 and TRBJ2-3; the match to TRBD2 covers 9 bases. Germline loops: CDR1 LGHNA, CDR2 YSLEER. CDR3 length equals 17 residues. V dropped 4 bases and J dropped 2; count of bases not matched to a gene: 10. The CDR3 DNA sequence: TGCGCCAGCAGCCGACCCCCAGCGGGAGGTTCCACAGATACGCAGTATTTT. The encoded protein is CASSRPPAGGSTDTQYF.

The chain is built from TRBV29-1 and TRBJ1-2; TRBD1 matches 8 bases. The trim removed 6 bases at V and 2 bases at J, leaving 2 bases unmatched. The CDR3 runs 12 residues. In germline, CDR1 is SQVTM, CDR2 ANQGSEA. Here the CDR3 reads CSVGQENYGYTF. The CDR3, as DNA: TGCAGCGTGGGACAGGAGAACTATGGCTACACCTTC.

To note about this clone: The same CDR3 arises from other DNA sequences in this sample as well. CDR3 amino acids: CASSQELRNTEAFF. CDR3 in DNA: TGCGCCAGCAGCCAAGAACTCAGGAACACTGAAGCTTTCTTT. The chain joins TRBV4-1 to TRBJ1-1; D is ambiguous. Trimming stripped 0 bases from V and 1 base from J, with 6 bases between. The CDR3 is 14 residues long. Germline CDR1 MGHRA, CDR2 YSYEKL.

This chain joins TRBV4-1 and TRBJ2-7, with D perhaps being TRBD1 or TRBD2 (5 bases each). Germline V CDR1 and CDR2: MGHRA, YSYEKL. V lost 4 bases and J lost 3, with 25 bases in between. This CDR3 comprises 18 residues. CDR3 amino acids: CASSLSRLSGTQVYEQYF. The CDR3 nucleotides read TGCGCCAGCAGCCTCAGCCGCTTATCCGGGACGCAAGTCTACGAGCAGTACTTC.

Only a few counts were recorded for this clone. CDR3 nucleotides: TGTGCCAGCACCCCCGGGACAGGGCATCAGCCCCAGCATTTT. Its protein product is CASTPGTGHQPQHF. The chain couples TRBV28 to TRBJ1-5; 9 nucleotides agree with TRBD1. Per germline, CDR1 MDHEN and CDR2 SYDVKM. The J segment lost 5 bases and the V segment lost 7 bases, leaving 6 bases of the junction unmatched. The CDR3 spans 14 residues.

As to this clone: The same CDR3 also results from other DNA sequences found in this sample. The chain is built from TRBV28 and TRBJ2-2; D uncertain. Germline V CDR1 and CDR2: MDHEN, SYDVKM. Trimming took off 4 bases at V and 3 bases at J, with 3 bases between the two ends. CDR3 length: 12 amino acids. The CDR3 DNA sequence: TGTGCCAGCAGTTCGTACACCGGGGAGCTGTTTTTT. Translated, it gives CASSSYTGELFF.

The CDR3: CASSRDSQNTGELFF. The CDR3, as DNA: TGTGCCAGCAGCCGGGACTCCCAGAACACCGGGGAGCTGTTTTTT. The chain uses TRBV5-4 and TRBJ2-2; D is possibly TRBD2 (6 bases). Germline-derived CDR1 and CDR2 are SGHNT and YYREEE (reference sequence). The CDR3 has 15 amino acids. V was clipped by 4 bases and J by 1 base, with 11 bases between them.

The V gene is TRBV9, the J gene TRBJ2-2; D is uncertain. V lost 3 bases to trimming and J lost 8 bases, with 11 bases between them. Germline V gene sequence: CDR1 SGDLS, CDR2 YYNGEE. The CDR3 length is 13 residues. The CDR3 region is CASSAYSGGELFF. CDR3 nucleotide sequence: TGTGCCAGCAGCGCGTATAGTGGTGGGGAGCTGTTTTTT.

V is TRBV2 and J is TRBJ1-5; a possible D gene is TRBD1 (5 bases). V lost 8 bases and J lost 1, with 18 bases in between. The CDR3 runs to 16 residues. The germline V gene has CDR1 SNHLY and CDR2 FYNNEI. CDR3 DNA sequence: TGTGCCAGCTGGGGAGGGGAGGGCTTGAGCAATCAGCCCCAGCATTTT. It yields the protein CASWGGEGLSNQPQHF.

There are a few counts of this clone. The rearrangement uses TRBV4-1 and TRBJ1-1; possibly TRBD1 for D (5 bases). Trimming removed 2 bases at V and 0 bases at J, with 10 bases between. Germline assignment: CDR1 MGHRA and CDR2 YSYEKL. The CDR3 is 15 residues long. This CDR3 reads CASSQQSDMNTEAFF. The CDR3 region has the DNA TGCGCCAGCAGCCAACAGTCGGACATGAACACTGAAGCTTTCTTT.

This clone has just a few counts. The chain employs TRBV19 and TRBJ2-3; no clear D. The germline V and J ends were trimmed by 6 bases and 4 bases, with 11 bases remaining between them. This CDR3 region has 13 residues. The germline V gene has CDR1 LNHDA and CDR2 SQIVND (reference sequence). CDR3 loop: CASRGSQADTQYF. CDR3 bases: TGTGCCAGTAGGGGCAGTCAAGCAGATACGCAGTATTTT.

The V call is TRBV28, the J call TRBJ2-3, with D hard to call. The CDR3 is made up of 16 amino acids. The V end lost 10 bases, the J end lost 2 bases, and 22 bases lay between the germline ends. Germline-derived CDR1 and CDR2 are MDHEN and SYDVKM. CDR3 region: CATRAQRAVATDTQYF. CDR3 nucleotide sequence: TGTGCCACCCGGGCCCAAAGGGCTGTAGCCACAGATACGCAGTATTTT. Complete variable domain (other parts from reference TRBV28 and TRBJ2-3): DVKVTQSSRYLVKRTGEKVFLECVQDMDHENMFWYRQDPGLGLRLIYFSYDVKMKEKGDIPEGYSVSREKKERFSLILESASTNQTSMYLCATRAQRAVATDTQYFGPGTRLTVL.

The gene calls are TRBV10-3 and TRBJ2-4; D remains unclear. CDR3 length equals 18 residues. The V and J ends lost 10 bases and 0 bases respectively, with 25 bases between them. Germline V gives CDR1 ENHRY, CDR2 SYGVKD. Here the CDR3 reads CATSISGGSHIAKNIQYF. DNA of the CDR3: TGTGCCACATCAATTAGTGGCGGTAGTCACATAGCCAAAAACATTCAGTACTTC.

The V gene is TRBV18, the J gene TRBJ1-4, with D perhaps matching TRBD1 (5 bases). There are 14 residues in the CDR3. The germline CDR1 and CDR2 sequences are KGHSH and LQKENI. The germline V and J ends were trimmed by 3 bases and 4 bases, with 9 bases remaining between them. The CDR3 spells CASSPWDGNEKLFF. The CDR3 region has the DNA TGTGCCAGCTCACCTTGGGACGGTAATGAAAAACTGTTTTTT.

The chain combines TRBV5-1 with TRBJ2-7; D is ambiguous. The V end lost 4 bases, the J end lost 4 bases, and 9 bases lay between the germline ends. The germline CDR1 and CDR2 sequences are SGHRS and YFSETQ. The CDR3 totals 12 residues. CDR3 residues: CASSTDGYEQYF. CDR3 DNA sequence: TGCGCCAGCAGCACCGACGGTTACGAGCAGTACTTC. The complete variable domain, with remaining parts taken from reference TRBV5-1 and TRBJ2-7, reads KAGVTQTPRYLIKTRGQQVTLSCSPISGHRSVSWYQQTPGQGLQFLFEYFSETQRNKGNFPGRFSGRQFSNSRSEMNVSTLELGDSALYLCASSTDGYEQYFGPGTRLTVT.

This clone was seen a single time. This CDR3 is CASSFDRHTEAFF. CDR3 bases: TGTGCCAGCAGCTTTGACAGACACACTGAAGCTTTCTTT. The rearrangement uses TRBV11-2 and TRBJ1-1; D may be TRBD1 (5 bases). From germline, CDR1 is SGHAT and CDR2 FQNNGV. V was pared by 3 bases and J by 3 bases, with 8 bases between. The CDR3 length is 13 residues.

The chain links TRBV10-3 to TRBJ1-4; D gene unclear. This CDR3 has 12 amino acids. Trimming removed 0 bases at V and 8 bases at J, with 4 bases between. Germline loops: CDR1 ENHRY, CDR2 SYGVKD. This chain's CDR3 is CAISESPEKLFF. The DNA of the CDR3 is TGTGCCATCAGTGAGTCGCCCGAAAAACTGTTTTTT.

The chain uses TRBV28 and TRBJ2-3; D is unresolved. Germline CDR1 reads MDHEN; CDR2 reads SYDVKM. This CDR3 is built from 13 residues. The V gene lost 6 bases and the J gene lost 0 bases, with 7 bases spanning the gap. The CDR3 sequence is CASSPVSTDTQYF. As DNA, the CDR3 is TGTGCCAGCAGCCCTGTTAGCACAGATACGCAGTATTTT.

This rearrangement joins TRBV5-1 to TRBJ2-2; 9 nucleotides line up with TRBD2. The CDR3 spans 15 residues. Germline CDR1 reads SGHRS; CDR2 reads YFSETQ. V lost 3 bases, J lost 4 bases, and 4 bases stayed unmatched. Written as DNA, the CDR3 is TGCGCCAGCAGCTCCGGACTAGCGCCCACCGGGGAGCTGTTTTTT. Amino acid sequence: CASSSGLAPTGELFF.

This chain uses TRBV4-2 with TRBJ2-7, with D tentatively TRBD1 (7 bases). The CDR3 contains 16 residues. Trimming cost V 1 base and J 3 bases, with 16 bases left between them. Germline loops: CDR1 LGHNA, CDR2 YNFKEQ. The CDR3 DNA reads TGTGCCAGCAGCCAAGTTGACAGGGAGGAAAGCTACGAGCAGTACTTC. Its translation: CASSQVDREESYEQYF.

The CDR3 spells CASSRTGTNPITDTQYF. CDR3 in DNA: TGTGCCAGCAGCCGCACCGGGACAAATCCCATCACAGATACGCAGTATTTT. The J gene is TRBJ2-3, the V gene TRBV11-2, with D possibly being TRBD1 (6 bases). CDR3 length: 17 amino acids. The ends were cut back, 5 bases at V and 2 bases at J, with 20 bases in the middle. Germline V gene lookup returns CDR1 SGHAT and CDR2 FQNNGV.

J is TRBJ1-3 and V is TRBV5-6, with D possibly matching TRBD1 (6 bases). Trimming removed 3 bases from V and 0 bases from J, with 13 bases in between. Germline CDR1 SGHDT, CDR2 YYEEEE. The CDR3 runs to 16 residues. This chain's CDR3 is CASSYRQELSGNTIYF. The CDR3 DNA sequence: TGTGCCAGCAGCTATAGACAGGAACTCTCTGGAAACACCATATATTTT.

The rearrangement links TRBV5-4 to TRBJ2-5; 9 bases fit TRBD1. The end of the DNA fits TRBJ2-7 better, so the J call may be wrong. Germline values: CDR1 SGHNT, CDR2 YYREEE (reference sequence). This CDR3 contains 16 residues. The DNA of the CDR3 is TGTGCCAGCAGCTTGGGCGTCCGGGACAGGGCCTACGAGCAGTACTTC. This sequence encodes CASSLGVRDRAYEQYF.

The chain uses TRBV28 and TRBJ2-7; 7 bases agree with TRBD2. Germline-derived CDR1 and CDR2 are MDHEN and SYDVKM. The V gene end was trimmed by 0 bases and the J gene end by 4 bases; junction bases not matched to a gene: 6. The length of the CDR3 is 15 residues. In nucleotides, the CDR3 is TGTGCCAGCAGTTTATGGGCGGGAGTGAGGTACGAGCAGTACTTC. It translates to CASSLWAGVRYEQYF.